This is a list of T cell receptor beta chains from one sample in a study of blood T cell repertoires in COVID-19. Profiled with immunoSEQ multiplex PCR; TCRdb holds only in-frame clones, not every one. Among roughly 180,000 clones listed, approximately 85% were seen once. The specimen was peripheral blood. These receptors came from a woman in her sixties or seventies with acute or convalescent COVID-19. Both conserved end residues are part of each CDR3. D genes are given only for firm matches. Size tells how often a clone was seen (once, few, many) or the class of an expanded clone, and some rows leave it out.

V gene	CDR3 length	clone size	J gene	D gene	CDR3 protein	CDR3 DNA
TRBV6-5	15	.	TRBJ1-1	.	CASTPRGGAGTEAFF	TGTGCCAGCACCCCGAGGGGGGGCGCAGGGACTGAAGCTTTCTTT
TRBV3-1/TRBV3-2	13	.	TRBJ1-1	.	CASSPGWDTEAFF	TGTGCCAGCAGCCCGGGATGGGACACTGAAGCTTTCTTT
TRBV5-1	17	.	TRBJ2-6	.	CASSPYTTGNGANVLTF	TGCGCCAGCAGCCCCTACACTACAGGGAATGGGGCCAACGTCCTGACTTTC
TRBV12-3/TRBV12-4	13	.	TRBJ2-1	.	CASSWTGNNEQFF	TGTGCCAGCAGTTGGACGGGGAACAATGAGCAGTTCTTC
TRBV7-9	14	.	TRBJ1-1	.	CASSLGGRASEAFF	TGTGCCAGCAGCTTAGGTGGGAGGGCTTCTGAAGCTTTCTTT
TRBV9	17	.	TRBJ2-5	.	CASSVSPWGGQRETQYF	TGTGCCAGCAGCGTAAGCCCCTGGGGGGGACAAAGGGAGACCCAGTACTTC
TRBV7-8	15	.	TRBJ1-2	TRBD1	CASSLVQGGFYGYTF	TGTGCCAGCAGCTTAGTACAGGGGGGATTCTATGGCTACACCTTC
TRBV3-1/TRBV3-2	15	.	TRBJ1-2	.	CASSQLPGGGDGYTF	TGTGCCAGCAGCCAACTCCCTGGCGGGGGGGACGGCTACACCTTC
TRBV7-3	16	.	TRBJ1-1	.	CASSPSGGIMNTEAFF	TGTGCCAGCAGCCCTTCCGGAGGGATTATGAACACTGAAGCTTTCTTT
TRBV5-1	14	.	TRBJ1-4	TRBD1	CASSQGQGGEKLFF	TGCGCCAGCAGCCAGGGACAGGGGGGCGAAAAACTGTTTTTT
TRBV10-3	12	.	TRBJ1-2	TRBD1	CAISPDRDRYTF	TGTGCCATCAGCCCTGACAGGGATCGCTACACCTTC
TRBV5-5	16	.	TRBJ2-2	.	CASTHIAGANTGELFF	TGTGCCAGCACTCATATCGCAGGGGCGAACACCGGGGAGCTGTTTTTT
TRBV6-5	14	.	TRBJ1-4	.	CASSYSQGNEKLFF	TGTGCCAGCAGTTACTCACAGGGAAATGAAAAACTGTTTTTT
TRBV6-5	14	.	TRBJ1-1	TRBD1	CASSSGQGVPEAFF	TGTGCCAGCAGCTCCGGGCAGGGGGTACCTGAAGCTTTCTTT
TRBV5-1	12	.	TRBJ2-3	.	CASRSGPDTQYF	TGCGCCAGCAGGTCAGGGCCCGATACGCAGTATTTT
TRBV2	17	.	TRBJ1-5	TRBD1	CASSVGEAGGSNQPQHF	TGTGCCAGCAGTGTCGGGGAGGCAGGGGGGAGCAATCAGCCCCAGCATTTT
TRBV9	15	.	TRBJ2-1	TRBD1	CASSVGTGGFNEQFF	TGTGCCAGCAGCGTAGGGACAGGGGGGTTCAATGAGCAGTTCTTC
TRBV11-2	14	.	TRBJ2-3	.	CASSDGTPGRAQYF	TGTGCCAGCAGCGACGGGACTCCCGGGCGTGCGCAGTATTTT
TRBV3-1/TRBV3-2	16	.	TRBJ2-4	TRBD2	CASSPLTSGGKNIQYF	TGTGCCAGCAGCCCCTTGACTAGCGGGGGGAAAAACATTCAGTACTTC
TRBV5-1	13	.	TRBJ1-1	TRBD1	CASNRGSGTEAFF	TGCGCCAGCAACAGGGGGTCGGGCACTGAAGCTTTCTTT
TRBV11-3	13	.	TRBJ1-2	TRBD1	CASSPKQGRGYTF	TGTGCCAGCAGCCCGAAACAGGGGAGGGGCTACACCTTC
TRBV30	14	.	TRBJ1-1	.	CAWSTQSRNTEAFF	TGTGCCTGGAGTACGCAGTCAAGGAACACTGAAGCTTTCTTT
TRBV19	14	.	TRBJ1-5	.	CASSLSPGRQPQHF	TGTGCCAGTAGTCTATCCCCAGGGCGACAGCCCCAGCATTTT
TRBV5-6	18	.	TRBJ1-2	TRBD1	CASSLGLGTGHTTYGYTF	TGTGCCAGCAGCTTGGGACTCGGGACAGGACATACGACTTATGGCTACACCTTC
TRBV10-3	15	.	TRBJ2-1	TRBD2	CAISAGTSSYNEQFF	TGTGCCATCAGTGCCGGGACTAGCAGTTACAATGAGCAGTTCTTC
TRBV18	14	.	TRBJ1-6	TRBD1	CASSPQDRGSPLHF	TGTGCCAGCTCACCACAGGACAGGGGTTCACCCCTCCACTTT
TRBV5-5	17	few	TRBJ2-2	.	CASSPYSAGSGTGELFF	TGTGCCAGCAGCCCCTATTCCGCGGGATCGGGCACCGGGGAGCTGTTTTTT
TRBV27	15	.	TRBJ2-7	TRBD1	CASSLGQGRAYEQYF	TGTGCCAGCAGTTTAGGACAGGGGAGGGCCTACGAGCAGTACTTC
TRBV28	15	once	TRBJ1-6	.	CATSGRGIGNSPLHF	TGTGCCACCAGTGGAAGGGGAATCGGTAATTCACCCCTCCACTTT
TRBV19	13	.	TRBJ2-5	.	CASSYGGKETQYF	TGTGCCAGTAGTTACGGCGGTAAAGAGACCCAGTACTTC
TRBV7-9	14	.	TRBJ1-1	.	CASSFVLPDTEAFF	TGTGCCAGCAGCTTCGTCCTCCCGGACACTGAAGCTTTCTTT
TRBV27	13	.	TRBJ1-6	.	CASSLNGNSPLHF	TGTGCCAGCAGTTTAAACGGGAATTCACCCCTCCACTTT
TRBV6-5	15	once	TRBJ2-1	TRBD2	CASKGGRASYNEQFF	TGTGCCAGCAAAGGCGGGAGGGCGTCCTACAATGAGCAGTTCTTC
TRBV27	14	.	TRBJ1-3	.	CASSSEEAGNTIYF	TGTGCCAGCAGTTCGGAGGAGGCGGGAAACACCATATATTTT
TRBV14	14	.	TRBJ2-5	TRBD1	CASSPNRGQETQYF	TGTGCCAGCAGCCCGAACAGGGGGCAAGAGACCCAGTACTTC
TRBV15	18	.	TRBJ2-4	TRBD2	CATSRRGTRGAGRNIQYF	TGTGCCACCAGCCGACGAGGGACTAGGGGCGCGGGGCGTAACATTCAGTACTTC
TRBV3-1/TRBV3-2	13	.	TRBJ1-2	.	CASSRPGSYGYTF	TGTGCCAGCAGCCGACCAGGGTCCTATGGCTACACCTTC
TRBV10-3	12	.	TRBJ1-1	TRBD1	CAGGQRNTEAFF	TGTGCGGGGGGACAGAGGAACACTGAAGCTTTCTTT
TRBV2	14	.	TRBJ2-1	.	CASSEWGERNEQFF	TGTGCCAGCAGTGAGTGGGGGGAACGGAATGAGCAGTTCTTC
TRBV2	14	.	TRBJ1-2	.	CASSERTAFYGYTF	TGTGCCAGCAGTGAAAGGACAGCATTCTATGGCTACACCTTC
TRBV28	14	once	TRBJ2-7	.	CASRTSGFSYEQYF	TGTGCCAGCAGAACGAGCGGTTTCTCCTACGAGCAGTACTTC
TRBV7-9	14	.	TRBJ1-4	.	CASRRVETNEKLFF	TGTGCCAGCAGGAGGGTGGAAACTAATGAAAAACTGTTTTTT
TRBV19	15	.	TRBJ1-2	.	CASRNLGQDNYGYTF	TGTGCCAGTAGGAACTTGGGACAAGATAACTATGGCTACACCTTC
TRBV3-1/TRBV3-2	14	few	TRBJ1-1	.	CASSPIQGGTEAFF	TGTGCCAGCAGCCCGATACAGGGTGGAACTGAAGCTTTCTTT
TRBV27	14	.	TRBJ1-1	TRBD1	CASKTGQGVAEAFF	TGTGCCAGCAAGACCGGACAGGGCGTCGCTGAAGCTTTCTTT
TRBV2	13	.	TRBJ1-4	TRBD1	CASSGQGGEKLFF	TGTGCCAGCAGTGGACAGGGAGGAGAAAAACTGTTTTTT
TRBV15	15	.	TRBJ1-4	.	CATSRDQGSNEKLFF	TGTGCCACCAGCAGAGATCAGGGTTCTAATGAAAAACTGTTTTTT
TRBV2	14	.	TRBJ1-1	.	CASSWGVVDTEAFF	TGTGCCAGCTCCTGGGGGGTGGTGGACACTGAAGCTTTCTTT
TRBV19	15	.	TRBJ2-4	TRBD1	CASSIPTGGGYIQYF	TGTGCCAGTAGTATCCCAACAGGGGGCGGATACATTCAGTACTTC
TRBV29-1	16	.	TRBJ1-6	.	CSVRLQGSSYNSPLHF	TGCAGCGTAAGACTCCAGGGGAGCTCCTATAATTCACCCCTCCACTTT
TRBV28	15	.	TRBJ1-2	.	CASSLSYRVNYGYTF	TGTGCCAGCAGTTTATCATACAGGGTTAACTATGGCTACACCTTC
TRBV28	16	.	TRBJ1-2	.	CASSSSGAGAQGGYTF	TGTGCCAGCAGCTCCTCTGGGGCTGGGGCTCAGGGTGGCTACACCTTC
TRBV28	16	.	TRBJ2-1	TRBD2	CASSYILAGGSGEQFF	TGTGCCAGCAGTTATATACTAGCGGGAGGATCGGGTGAGCAGTTCTTC